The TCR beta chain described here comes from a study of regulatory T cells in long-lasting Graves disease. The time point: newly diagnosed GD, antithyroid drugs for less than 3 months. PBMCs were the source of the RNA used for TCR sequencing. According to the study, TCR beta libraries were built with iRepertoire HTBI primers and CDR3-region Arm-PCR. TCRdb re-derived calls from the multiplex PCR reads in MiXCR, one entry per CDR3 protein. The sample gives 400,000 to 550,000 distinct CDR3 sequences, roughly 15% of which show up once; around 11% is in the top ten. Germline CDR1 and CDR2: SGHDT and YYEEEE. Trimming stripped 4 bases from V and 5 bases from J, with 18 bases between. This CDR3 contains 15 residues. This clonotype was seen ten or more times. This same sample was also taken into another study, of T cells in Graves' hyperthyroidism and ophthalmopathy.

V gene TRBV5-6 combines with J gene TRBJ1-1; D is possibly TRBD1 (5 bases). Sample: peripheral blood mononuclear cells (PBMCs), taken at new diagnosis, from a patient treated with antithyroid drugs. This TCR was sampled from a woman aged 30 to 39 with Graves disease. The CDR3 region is CASSARESGGTEAFF. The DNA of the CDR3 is TGTGCCAGCAGCGCCCGAGAGTCCGGGGGGACTGAAGCTTTCTTT.